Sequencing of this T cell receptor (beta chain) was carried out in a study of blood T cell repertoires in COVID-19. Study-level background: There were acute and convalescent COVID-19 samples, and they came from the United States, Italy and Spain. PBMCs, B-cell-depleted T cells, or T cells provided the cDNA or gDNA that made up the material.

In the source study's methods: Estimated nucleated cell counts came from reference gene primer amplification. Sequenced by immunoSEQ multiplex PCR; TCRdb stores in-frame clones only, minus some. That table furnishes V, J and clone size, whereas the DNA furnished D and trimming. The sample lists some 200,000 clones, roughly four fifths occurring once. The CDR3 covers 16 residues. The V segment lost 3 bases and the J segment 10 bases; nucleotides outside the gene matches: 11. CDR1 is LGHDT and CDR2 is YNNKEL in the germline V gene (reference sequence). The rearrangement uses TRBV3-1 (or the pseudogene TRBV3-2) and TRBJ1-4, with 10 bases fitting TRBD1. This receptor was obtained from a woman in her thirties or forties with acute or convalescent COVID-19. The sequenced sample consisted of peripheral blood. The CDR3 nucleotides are TGTGCCAGCAGCCAGAGGATAGGGACAGGGGCCGGAAAACTGTTTTTT. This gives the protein CASSQRIGTGAGKLFF.